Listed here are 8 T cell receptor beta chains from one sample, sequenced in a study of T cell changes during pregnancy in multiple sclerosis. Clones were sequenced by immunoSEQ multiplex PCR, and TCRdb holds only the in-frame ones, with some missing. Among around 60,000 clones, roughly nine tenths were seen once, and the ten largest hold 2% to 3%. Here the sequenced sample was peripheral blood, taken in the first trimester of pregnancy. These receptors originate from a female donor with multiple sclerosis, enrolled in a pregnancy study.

CDR3 region: CASREFLGTGELFF. CDR3 DNA: TGTGCCAGCAGGGAGTTTTTGGGCACCGGGGAGCTGTTTTTT. The J gene is TRBJ2-2, the V gene TRBV6-1; D is ambiguous. The CDR3 spans 14 residues. V lost 6 bases and J 4 bases, leaving 12 bases between the germline ends. From germline, CDR1 is MNHNS and CDR2 SASEGT.

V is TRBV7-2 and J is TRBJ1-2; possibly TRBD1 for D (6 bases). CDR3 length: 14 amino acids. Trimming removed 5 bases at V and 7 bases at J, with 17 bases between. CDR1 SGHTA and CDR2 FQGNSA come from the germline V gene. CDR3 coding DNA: TGTGCCAGCAGCATAGGGGGAGCACTCGGTGGCTACACCTTC. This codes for CASSIGGALGGYTF.

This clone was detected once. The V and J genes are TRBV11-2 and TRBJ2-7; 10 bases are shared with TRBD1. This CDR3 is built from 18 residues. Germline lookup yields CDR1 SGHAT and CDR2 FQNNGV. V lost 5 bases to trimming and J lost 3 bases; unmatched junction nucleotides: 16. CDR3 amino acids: CASSPIRRDRGFVYEQYF. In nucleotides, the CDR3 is TGTGCCAGCAGCCCTATCCGACGGGACAGGGGATTTGTCTACGAGCAGTACTTC.

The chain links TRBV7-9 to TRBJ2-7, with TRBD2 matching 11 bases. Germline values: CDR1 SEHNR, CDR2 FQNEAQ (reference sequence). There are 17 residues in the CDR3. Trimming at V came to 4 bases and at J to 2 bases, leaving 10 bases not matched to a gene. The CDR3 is CASSSKRTSGSTYEQYF. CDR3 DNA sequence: TGTGCCAGCAGCTCAAAACGGACTAGCGGGTCCACCTACGAGCAGTACTTC.

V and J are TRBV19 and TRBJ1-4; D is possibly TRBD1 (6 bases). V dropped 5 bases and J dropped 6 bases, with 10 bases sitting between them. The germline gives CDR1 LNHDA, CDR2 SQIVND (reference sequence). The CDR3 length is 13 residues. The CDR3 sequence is CASSFRQDEKLFF. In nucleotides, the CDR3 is TGTGCCAGTAGTTTTCGACAGGATGAAAAACTGTTTTTT.

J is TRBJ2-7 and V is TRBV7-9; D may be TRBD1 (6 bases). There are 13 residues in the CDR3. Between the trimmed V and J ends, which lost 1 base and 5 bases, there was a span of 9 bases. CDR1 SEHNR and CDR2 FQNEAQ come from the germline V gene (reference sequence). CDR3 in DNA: TGTGCCAGCAGCTTAGGGACAGCAAACGAGCAGTACTTC. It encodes CASSLGTANEQYF. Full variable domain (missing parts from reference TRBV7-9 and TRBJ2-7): DTGVSQNPRHKITKRGQNVTFRCDPISEHNRLYWYRQTLGQGPEFLTYFQNEAQLEKSRLLSDRFSAERPKGSFSTLEIQRTEQGDSAMYLCASSLGTANEQYFGPGTRLTVT.

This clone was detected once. The CDR3: CASSRPGQGSYEQYF. The CDR3, as DNA: TGTGCCAGTAGTCGTCCCGGACAGGGCTCCTACGAGCAGTACTTC. The chain links TRBV19 to TRBJ2-7; TRBD1 matches 8 bases. Trimming at V came to 5 bases and at J to 0 bases, leaving 6 bases not matched to a gene. Germline lookup yields CDR1 LNHDA and CDR2 SQIVND (reference sequence). The CDR3 totals 15 residues.

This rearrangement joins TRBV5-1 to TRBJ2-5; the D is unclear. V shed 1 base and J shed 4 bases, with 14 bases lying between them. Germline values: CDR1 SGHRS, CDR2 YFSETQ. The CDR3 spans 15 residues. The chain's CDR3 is CASSLSLQPRETQYF. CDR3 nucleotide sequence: TGCGCCAGCAGCTTGAGCCTACAGCCGAGAGAGACCCAGTACTTC.